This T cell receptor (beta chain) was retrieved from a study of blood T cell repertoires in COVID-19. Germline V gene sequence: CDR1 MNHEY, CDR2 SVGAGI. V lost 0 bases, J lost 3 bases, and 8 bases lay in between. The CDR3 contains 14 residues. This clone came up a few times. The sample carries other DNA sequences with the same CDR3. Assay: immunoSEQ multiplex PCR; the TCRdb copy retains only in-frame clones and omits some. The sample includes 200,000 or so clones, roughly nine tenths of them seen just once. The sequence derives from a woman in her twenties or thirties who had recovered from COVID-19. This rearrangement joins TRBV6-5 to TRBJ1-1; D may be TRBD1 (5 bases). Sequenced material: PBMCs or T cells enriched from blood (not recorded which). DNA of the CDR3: TGTGCCAGCAGTTACTCATCAGGGTACACTGAAGCTTTCTTT. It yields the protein CASSYSSGYTEAFF.